The 8 T cell receptor beta chains given below trace back to one sample, sequenced in a study of OX40 agonist ivuxolimab in advanced cancers. Produced via immunoSEQ multiplex PCR; TCRdb's table is partial and in-frame only. In the table there are 48,000 or so clones, approximately 84% of which are singletons. Sample: CD4+ or CD8+ T cells sorted from blood, taken in a trial of the OX40 agonist ivuxolimab. The source of these receptors is an adult with an advanced solid tumor such as melanoma, head and neck, liver or kidney cancer.

This clone was counted a single time. The chain carries TRBV5-4 and TRBJ1-2; TRBD1 agrees at 7 bases. Germline loops: CDR1 SGHNT, CDR2 YYREEE (reference sequence). V lost 4 bases, J lost 4 bases, and 10 bases stayed unmatched. The CDR3 loop spans 15 amino acids. CDR3 loop: CASSPFVGQTYGYTF. The CDR3 DNA is TGTGCCAGCAGCCCCTTCGTGGGACAGACCTATGGCTACACCTTC.

This sequence joins TRBV4-1 and TRBJ1-4, with D perhaps matching TRBD1 (6 bases). V lost 0 bases and J lost 7, with 15 bases in between. Germline V gene sequence: CDR1 MGHRA, CDR2 YSYEKL. The length of the CDR3 is 16 residues. The CDR3 spells CASSQETTGASEKLFF. The CDR3 nucleotides read TGCGCCAGCAGCCAAGAAACAACGGGGGCTAGTGAAAAACTGTTTTTT.

This clone has just one count. This chain uses TRBV18 with TRBJ2-1, with 8 bases that match TRBD2. Looked up from germline, CDR1 is KGHSH and CDR2 is LQKENI. V shed 6 bases, J shed 9 bases, and the junction held 4 bases outside the gene matches. There are 12 residues in the CDR3. The CDR3 sequence is CASSDGGGEQFF. The CDR3, as DNA: TGTGCCAGCTCCGACGGGGGGGGTGAGCAGTTCTTC.

V gene TRBV7-8 combines with J gene TRBJ2-1; 7 bases align to TRBD2. CDR1 is SGHVS, CDR2 FQNEAQ, per germline. The CDR3 contains 16 residues. V lost 1 base, J lost 5 bases, and 8 bases stayed unmatched. The CDR3 bases are TGTGCCAGCAGCTTAGATAGGCCTAGCGGAAACAATGAGCAGTTCTTC. Its protein product is CASSLDRPSGNNEQFF.

The chain couples TRBV27 to TRBJ1-5; D is undetermined. The V gene lost 3 bases and the J gene lost 6 bases, with 6 bases spanning the gap. The V gene's germline CDR1 is MNHEY and CDR2 SMNVEV (reference sequence). This CDR3 contains 12 residues. CDR3 DNA: TGTGCCAGCAGTTTGGGTGGTCAGCCCCAGCATTTT. Protein product: CASSLGGQPQHF.

V usage is TRBV6-6 and J usage is TRBJ1-6; D is ambiguous. Germline loops: CDR1 MNHNY, CDR2 SVGAGI (reference sequence). Trimming cost V 5 bases and J 10 bases, with 12 bases left between them. This CDR3 has 13 residues. The CDR3 protein is CASSPALMSPLHF. The CDR3 region has the DNA TGTGCCAGCAGTCCAGCCTTGATGTCACCCCTCCACTTT.

This chain uses TRBV29-1 with TRBJ2-1; D possibly matches TRBD1 or TRBD2 (5 bases each). V was trimmed by 4 bases and J by 7 bases, leaving 5 bases between them. The CDR3 has 10 residues. The V gene's germline CDR1 is SQVTM and CDR2 ANQGSEA. CDR3 DNA sequence: TGCAGCGTTGGGGGGAATGAGCAGTTCTTC. Encoded protein: CSVGGNEQFF.

This sequence joins TRBV4-1 and TRBJ2-7, with D perhaps TRBD2 (5 bases). Per the germline V gene, CDR1 is MGHRA and CDR2 is YSYEKL. This CDR3 has 15 residues. The V end lost 1 base, the J end lost 2 bases, and 12 bases lay between the germline ends. The CDR3 spells CASSQGYGKAYEQYF. DNA for the CDR3: TGCGCCAGCAGCCAAGGGTACGGGAAAGCCTACGAGCAGTACTTC.